This T cell receptor beta chain comes out of a study of OX40 agonist ivuxolimab in advanced cancers. Study background: Partial responses were achieved by three patients, of whom one had hepatocellular carcinoma and two had cutaneous melanoma. Study-wide results and caveats: Which antigen the expanded peripheral T cells recognized is unknown.

The CDR3 spans 17 residues. V gave up 2 bases and J gave up 7 bases, with 18 bases separating them. CDR1 is MDHEN and CDR2 is SYDVKM in the germline V gene. Clones were sequenced by immunoSEQ multiplex PCR, and TCRdb holds only the in-frame ones, with some missing. The sample consists of 100,000 to 130,000 clones, about 91% of them appearing once. With regard to this clone: Its antigen remains unknown.

Sample: CD4+ or CD8+ T cells sorted from blood, taken in a trial of the OX40 agonist ivuxolimab. The TCR originated in an adult with an advanced solid tumor such as melanoma, head and neck, liver or kidney cancer. This chain links TRBV28 with TRBJ1-6; D gene uncertain. CDR3 amino acids: CASSLGRSRTGNSPLHF. CDR3 nucleotides: TGTGCCAGCAGTTTAGGACGTTCAAGAACGGGGAATTCACCCCTCCACTTT.